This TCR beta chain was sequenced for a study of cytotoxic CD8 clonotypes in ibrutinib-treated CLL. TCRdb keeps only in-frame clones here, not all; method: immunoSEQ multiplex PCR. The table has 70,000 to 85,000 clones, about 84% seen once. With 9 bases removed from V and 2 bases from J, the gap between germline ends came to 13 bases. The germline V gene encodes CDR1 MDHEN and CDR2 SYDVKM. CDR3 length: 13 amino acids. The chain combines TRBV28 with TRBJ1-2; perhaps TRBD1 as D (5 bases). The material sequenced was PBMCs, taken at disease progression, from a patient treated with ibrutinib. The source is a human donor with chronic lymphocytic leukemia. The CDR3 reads CASSTGPNYGYTF. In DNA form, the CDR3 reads TGTGCCAGTTCTACGGGACCGAACTATGGCTACACCTTC.